The clone carrying this T cell receptor beta chain came up a few times. Antigen unknown. Next came a second PCR, run for 7 to 11 cycles, which used a sample-barcoded 5' primer along with a J-beta primer mix. TCRdb reprocessed the 5' RACE reads with MiXCR, giving one entry per CDR3 protein. The table has roughly 2 million distinct CDR3 sequences, about 49% seen once. From germline, CDR1 is SGHAT and CDR2 FQNNGV. The CDR3 sequence is 15 residues long. Trimming removed 4 bases at V and 4 bases at J, with 16 bases between. This sample is drawn from a study of blood T cells in healthy people across ages. Study results and caveats: Long-lived donors had more naive CD4+ cells and higher diversity than aged donors. Percentage of naive T cells showed a strong correlation with TCR beta diversity.

This sequence originates from a woman aged 40 to 49 in good health. Sequenced input: blood. This rearrangement joins TRBV11-2 to TRBJ2-5, with D perhaps matching TRBD1 (7 bases). The CDR3 bases are TGTGCCAGCAGCTACGGGGCGGGACAGACAGAGACCCAGTACTTC. Residues: CASSYGAGQTETQYF.